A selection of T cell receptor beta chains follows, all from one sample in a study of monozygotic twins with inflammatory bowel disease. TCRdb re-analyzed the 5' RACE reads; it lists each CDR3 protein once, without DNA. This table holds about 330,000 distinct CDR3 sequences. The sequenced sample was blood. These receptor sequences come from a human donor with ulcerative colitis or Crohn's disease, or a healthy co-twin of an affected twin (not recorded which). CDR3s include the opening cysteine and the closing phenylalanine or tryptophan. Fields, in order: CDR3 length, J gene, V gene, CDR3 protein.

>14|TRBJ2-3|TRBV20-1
CSASAGGGTDTQYF
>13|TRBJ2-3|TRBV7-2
CASSSDFGDTQYF
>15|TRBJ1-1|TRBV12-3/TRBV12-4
CASSLAGAENTEAFF
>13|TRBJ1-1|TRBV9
CASSVAGFTEAFF
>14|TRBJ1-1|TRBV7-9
CASSYSTGNTEAFF
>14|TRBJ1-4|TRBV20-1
CSARVSGNNEKLFF
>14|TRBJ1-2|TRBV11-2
CASSSGGFNYGYTF
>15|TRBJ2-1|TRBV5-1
CASSLVVDPPYVKFF
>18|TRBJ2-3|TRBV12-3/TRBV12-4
CATSLRVGSGGGADTQYF
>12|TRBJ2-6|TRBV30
CAWNPGANVLTF
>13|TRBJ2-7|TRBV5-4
CASSFYSTYEQYF
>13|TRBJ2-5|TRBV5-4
CASSRTGEETQYF
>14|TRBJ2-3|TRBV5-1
CASSFRTLGDTQYF
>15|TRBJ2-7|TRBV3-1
CASSQEVGLPTRQYF
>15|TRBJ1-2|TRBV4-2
CASSYPQGKITGYTF
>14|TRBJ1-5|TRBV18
CASSPGAGSLPQHF
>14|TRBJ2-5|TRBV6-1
CASSQDRGRETQYF
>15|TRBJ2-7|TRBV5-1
CASSSSPGLSYEQYF
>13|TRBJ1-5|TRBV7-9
CASSFMESQPQHF
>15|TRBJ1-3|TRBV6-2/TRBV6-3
CASRKDGSSGNTIYF
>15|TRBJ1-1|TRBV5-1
CASSLIAFENTEAFF
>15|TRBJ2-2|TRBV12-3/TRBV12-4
CASSFWDFKAGELFF
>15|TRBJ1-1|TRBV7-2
CASSLNAGENTEAFF
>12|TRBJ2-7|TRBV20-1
CSARLTETEQYF
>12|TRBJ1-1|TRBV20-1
CSATMGQGGAFF
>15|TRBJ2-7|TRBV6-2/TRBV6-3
CASSRTTGTLYEQYF
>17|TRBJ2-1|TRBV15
CATSRGTGAVGYNEQFF
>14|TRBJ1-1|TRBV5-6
CASSGNPSNTEAFF
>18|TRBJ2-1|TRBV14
CASSRNSGTLSSYNEQFF
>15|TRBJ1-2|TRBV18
CASSPPGGGNNGYTF
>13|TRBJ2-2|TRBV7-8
CASSRSGSGELFF
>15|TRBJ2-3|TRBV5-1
CASSFSGRNTDTQYF
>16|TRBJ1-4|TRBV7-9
CASSAVHGHTNEKLFF
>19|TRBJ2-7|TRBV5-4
CASSLGQKTGNFIGVEQYF
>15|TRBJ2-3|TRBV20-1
CSANTRGGSTDTQYF
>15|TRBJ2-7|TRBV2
CASSAWTGKGYEQYF
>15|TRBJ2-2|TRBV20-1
CSARPAVLNTGELFF
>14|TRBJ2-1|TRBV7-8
CASTLGGRENEQFF
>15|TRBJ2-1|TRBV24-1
CATSAPLAGGDEQFF
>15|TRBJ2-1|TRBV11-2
CASSPSSGRGNEQFF
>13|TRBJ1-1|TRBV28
CASSLSRITEAFF
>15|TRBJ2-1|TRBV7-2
CASSLSASSYNEQFF
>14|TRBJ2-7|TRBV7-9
CASSRGGALNEQYF
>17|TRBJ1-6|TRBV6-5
CASSWGTGTADNSPLHF
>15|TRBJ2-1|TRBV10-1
CASSAGQGIVNEQFF
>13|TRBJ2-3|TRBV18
CASSPSEPDTQYF
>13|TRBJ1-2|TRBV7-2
CASSLGSGAGYTF
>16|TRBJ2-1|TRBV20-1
CSARPGFLAGGNEQFF
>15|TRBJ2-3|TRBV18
CASSPDWLSTDTQYF